The sequence of this T cell receptor beta chain was determined in a study of shared clonotypes between healthy human individuals. Assay used: immunoSEQ multiplex PCR; TCRdb lists only in-frame clones, some missing. In the table there are about 680,000 clones, 55% to 85% of which are singletons. Germline CDR1 MNHEY, CDR2 SMNVEV (reference sequence). V lost 2 bases, J lost 2 bases, and 16 bases lay in between. The CDR3 is 16 amino acids. This chain joins TRBV27 and TRBJ2-7; D may be TRBD2 (5 bases). This clonotype was sampled from a woman in her 30s in good health. The sample consisted of memory CD4+ T cells sorted from blood. Subset of the sample: CD45RA-negative fraction. This CDR3 is CASSLGEQTFPYEQYF. The CDR3 nucleotides are TGTGCCAGCAGTTTAGGGGAGCAGACCTTCCCCTACGAGCAGTACTTC.